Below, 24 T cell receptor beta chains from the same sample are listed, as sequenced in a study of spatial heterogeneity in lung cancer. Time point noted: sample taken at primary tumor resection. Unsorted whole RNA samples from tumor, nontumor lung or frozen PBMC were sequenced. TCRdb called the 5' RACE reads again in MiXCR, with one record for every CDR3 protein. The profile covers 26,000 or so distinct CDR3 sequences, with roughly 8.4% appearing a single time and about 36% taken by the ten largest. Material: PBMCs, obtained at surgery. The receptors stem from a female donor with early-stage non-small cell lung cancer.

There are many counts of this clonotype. CDR3 sequence: CASNVWDTYGYTF. CDR3 bases: TGTGCCAGCAATGTTTGGGATACCTATGGCTACACCTTC. The chain employs TRBV6-1 and TRBJ1-2; no clear D. The CDR3 covers 13 residues. Per germline, CDR1 MNHNS and CDR2 SASEGT. V was trimmed by 7 bases and J by 4 bases, leaving 13 bases between them.

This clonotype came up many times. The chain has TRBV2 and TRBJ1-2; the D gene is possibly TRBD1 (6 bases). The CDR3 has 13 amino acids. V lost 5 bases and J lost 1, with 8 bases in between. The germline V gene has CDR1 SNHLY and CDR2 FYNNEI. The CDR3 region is CASSKDSNYGYTF. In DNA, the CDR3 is TGTGCCAGCAGTAAGGACAGTAACTATGGCTACACCTTC. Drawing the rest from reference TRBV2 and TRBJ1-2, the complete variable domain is EPEVTQTPSHQVTQMGQEVILRCVPISNHLYFYWYRQILGQKVEFLVSFYNNEISEKSEIFDDQFSVERPDGSNFTLKIRSTKLEDSAMYFCASSKDSNYGYTFGSGTRLTVV.

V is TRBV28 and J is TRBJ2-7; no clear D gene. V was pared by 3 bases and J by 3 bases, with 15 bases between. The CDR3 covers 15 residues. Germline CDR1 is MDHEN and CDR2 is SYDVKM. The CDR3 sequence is CASSFFPRTSYEQYF. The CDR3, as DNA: TGTGCCAGCAGTTTTTTCCCTCGGACGAGCTACGAGCAGTACTTC.

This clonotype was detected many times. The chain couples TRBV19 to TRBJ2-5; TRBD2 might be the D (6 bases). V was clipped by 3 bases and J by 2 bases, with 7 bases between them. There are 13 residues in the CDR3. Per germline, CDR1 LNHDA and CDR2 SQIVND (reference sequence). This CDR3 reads CASSMAGQETQYF. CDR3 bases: TGTGCCAGTAGTATGGCGGGGCAAGAGACCCAGTACTTC.

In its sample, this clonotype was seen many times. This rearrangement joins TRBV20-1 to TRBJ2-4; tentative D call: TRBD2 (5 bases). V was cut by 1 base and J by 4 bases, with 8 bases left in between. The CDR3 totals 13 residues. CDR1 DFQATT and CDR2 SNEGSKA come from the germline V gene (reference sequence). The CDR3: CSARVAGKNIQYF. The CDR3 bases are TGCAGTGCTAGAGTGGCGGGTAAAAACATTCAGTACTTC.

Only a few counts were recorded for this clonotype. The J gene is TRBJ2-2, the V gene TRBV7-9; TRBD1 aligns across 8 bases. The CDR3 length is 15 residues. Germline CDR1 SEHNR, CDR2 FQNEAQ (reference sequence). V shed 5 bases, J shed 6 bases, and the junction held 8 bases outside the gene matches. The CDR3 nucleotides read TGTGCCAGCAGCCGACAGGGGCGCGGGGCCGGGGAGCTGTTTTTT. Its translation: CASSRQGRGAGELFF.

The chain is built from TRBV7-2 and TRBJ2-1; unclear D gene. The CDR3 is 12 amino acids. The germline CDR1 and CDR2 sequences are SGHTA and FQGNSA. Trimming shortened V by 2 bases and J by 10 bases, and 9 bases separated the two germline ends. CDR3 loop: CASSLNSGEQFF. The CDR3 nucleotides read TGTGCCAGCAGCTTAAATAGTGGGGAGCAGTTCTTC.

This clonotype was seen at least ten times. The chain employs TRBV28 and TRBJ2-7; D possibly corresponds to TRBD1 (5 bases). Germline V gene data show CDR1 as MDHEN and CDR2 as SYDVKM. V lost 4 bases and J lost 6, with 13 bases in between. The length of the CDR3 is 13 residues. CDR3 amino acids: CASSSPRGFEQYV. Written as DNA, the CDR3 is TGTGCCAGCAGTTCTCCTAGGGGATTCGAGCAGTACGTC.

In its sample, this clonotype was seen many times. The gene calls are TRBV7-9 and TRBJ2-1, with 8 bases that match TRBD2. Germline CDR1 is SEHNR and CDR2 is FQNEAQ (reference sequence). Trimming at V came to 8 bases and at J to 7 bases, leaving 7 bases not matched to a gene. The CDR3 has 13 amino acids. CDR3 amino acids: CASFPGLVNEQFF. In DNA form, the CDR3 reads TGTGCCAGCTTCCCGGGACTAGTGAATGAGCAGTTCTTC.

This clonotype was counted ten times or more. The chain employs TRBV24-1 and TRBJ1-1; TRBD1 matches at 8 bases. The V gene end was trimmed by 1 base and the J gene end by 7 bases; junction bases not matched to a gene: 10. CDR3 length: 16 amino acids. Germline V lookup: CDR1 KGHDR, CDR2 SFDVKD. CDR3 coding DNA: TGTGCCACCAGTGATTTCTTGGGGCAGGGGGCAAGTGAAGCTTTCTTT. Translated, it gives CATSDFLGQGASEAFF.

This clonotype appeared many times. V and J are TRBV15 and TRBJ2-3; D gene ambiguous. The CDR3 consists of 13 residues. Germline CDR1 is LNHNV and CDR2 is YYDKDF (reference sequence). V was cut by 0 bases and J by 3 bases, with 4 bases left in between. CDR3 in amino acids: CATSRDVTDTQYF. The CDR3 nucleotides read TGTGCCACCAGCAGAGATGTGACAGATACGCAGTATTTT.

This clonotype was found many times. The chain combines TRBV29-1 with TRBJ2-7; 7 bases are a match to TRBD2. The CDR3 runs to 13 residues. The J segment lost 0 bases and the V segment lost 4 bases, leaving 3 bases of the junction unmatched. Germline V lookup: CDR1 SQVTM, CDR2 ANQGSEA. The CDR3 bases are TGCAGCGTTGTAAGCGGGGCCTCCTACGAGCAGTACTTC. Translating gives CSVVSGASYEQYF.

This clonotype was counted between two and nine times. The CDR3 sequence is CASRIRQSSYEQYF. The CDR3 bases are TGTGCCAGCAGAATCCGACAGAGCTCCTACGAGCAGTACTTC. The V call is TRBV2, the J call TRBJ2-7; maybe TRBD1 (5 bases). Germline CDR1 is SNHLY and CDR2 is FYNNEI. The CDR3 totals 14 residues. Trimming stripped 6 bases from V and 0 bases from J, with 12 bases between. Drawing the rest from reference TRBV2 and TRBJ2-7, the complete variable domain is EPEVTQTPSHQVTQMGQEVILRCVPISNHLYFYWYRQILGQKVEFLVSFYNNEISEKSEIFDDQFSVERPDGSNFTLKIRSTKLEDSAMYFCASRIRQSSYEQYFGPGTRLTVT.

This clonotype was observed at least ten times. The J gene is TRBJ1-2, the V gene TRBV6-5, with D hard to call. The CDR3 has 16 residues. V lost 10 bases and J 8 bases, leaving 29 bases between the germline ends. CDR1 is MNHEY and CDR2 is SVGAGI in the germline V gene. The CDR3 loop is CATTTLSVIGRRGYTF. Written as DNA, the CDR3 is TGTGCCACCACGACCCTGTCCGTGATTGGTCGTAGAGGCTACACCTTC.

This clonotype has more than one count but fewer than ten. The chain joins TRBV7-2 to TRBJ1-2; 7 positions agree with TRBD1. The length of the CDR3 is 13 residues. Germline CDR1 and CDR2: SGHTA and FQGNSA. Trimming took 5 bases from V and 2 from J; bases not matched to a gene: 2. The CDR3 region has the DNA TGTGCCAGCAGCAGGACAGGAAACTATGGCTACACCTTC. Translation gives CASSRTGNYGYTF.

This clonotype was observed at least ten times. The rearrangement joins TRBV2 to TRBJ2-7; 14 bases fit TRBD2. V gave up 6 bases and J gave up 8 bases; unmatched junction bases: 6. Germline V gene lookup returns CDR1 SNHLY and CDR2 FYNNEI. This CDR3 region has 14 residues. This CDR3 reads CASRGTSGRRKQYF. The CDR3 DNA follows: TGTGCCAGCAGGGGGACTAGCGGGAGAAGGAAGCAGTACTTC.

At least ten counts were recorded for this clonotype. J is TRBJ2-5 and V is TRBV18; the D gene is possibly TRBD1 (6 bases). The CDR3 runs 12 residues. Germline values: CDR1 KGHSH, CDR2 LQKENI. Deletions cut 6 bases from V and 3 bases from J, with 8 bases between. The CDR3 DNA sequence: TGTGCCAGCTCCCGGACAGAAGAGACCCAGTACTTC. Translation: CASSRTEETQYF.

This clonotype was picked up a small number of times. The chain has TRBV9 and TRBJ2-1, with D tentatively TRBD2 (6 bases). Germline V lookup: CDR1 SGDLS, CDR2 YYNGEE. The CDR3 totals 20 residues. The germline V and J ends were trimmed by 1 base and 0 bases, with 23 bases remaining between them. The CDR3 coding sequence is TGTGCCAGCAGCGTACGGGACGGGAGCCTCACAAGGAGCTCCTACAATGAGCAGTTCTTC. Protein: CASSVRDGSLTRSSYNEQFF.

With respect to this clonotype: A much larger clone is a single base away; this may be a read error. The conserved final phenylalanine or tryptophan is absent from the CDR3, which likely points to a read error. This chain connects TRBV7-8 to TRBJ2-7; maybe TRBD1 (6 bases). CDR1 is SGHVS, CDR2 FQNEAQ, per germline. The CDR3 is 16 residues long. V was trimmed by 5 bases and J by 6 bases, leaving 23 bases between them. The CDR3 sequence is CASSPSVTGLLGEQYL. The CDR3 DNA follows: TGTGCCAGCAGCCCCTCCGTCACAGGGTTATTAGGCGAGCAGTACTTG.

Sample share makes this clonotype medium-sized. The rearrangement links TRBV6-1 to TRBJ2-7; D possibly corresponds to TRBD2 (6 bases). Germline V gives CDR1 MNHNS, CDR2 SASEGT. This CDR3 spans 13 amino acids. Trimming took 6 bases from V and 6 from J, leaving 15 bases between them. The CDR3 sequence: CASRNLRETEQYV. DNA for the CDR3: TGTGCCAGCAGAAACCTACGGGAGACCGAGCAGTACGTC.

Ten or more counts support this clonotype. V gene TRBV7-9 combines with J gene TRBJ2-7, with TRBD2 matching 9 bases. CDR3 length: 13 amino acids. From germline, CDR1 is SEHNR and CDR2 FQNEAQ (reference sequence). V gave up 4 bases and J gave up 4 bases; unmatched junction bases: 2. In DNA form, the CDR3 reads TGTGCCAGCAGCTCTAGCGGGGCTTACGAGCAGTACTTC. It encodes CASSSSGAYEQYF.

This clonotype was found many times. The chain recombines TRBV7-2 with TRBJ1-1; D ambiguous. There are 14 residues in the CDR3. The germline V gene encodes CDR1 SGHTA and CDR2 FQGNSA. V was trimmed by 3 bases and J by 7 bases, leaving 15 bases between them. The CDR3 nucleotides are TGTGCCAGCAGCTTGCCGGGAATTTTGTTTGAAGCTTTCTTT. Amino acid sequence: CASSLPGILFEAFF.

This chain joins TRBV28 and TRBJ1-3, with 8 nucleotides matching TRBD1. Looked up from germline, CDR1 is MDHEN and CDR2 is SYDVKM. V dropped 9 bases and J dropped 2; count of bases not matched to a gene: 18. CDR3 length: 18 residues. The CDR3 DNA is TGTGCCAGTACCGACAGGGGACTACGAACCTTAGCTGGAAACACCATATATTTT. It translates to CASTDRGLRTLAGNTIYF.

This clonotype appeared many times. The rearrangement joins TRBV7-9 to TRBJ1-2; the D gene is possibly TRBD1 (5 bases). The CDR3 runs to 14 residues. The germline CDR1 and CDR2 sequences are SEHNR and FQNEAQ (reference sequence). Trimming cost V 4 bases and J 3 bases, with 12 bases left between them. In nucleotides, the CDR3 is TGTGCCAGCAGCTCCAGGGAGGTCGACTATGGCTACACCTTC. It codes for CASSSREVDYGYTF.